A single sample gave rise to the 5 T cell receptor beta chains below, sequenced in a study of CD8+ T cells in alopecia areata. Investigators isolated RNA and reverse transcribed it into cDNA to act as the sequencing template. Sequencing used immunoSEQ multiplex PCR; TCRdb keeps in-frame clones, though not all of them. The data hold hundreds of thousands of clones, with more than 55% observed a single time. Treatment in this sample: oral pan-JAK inhibitor, 5-10 mg twice daily. The sequencing here drew on CD4+ T cells sorted from blood, taken around week 44, from a patient treated with tofacitinib. The receptors stem from a human donor with alopecia areata.

This clone was counted a few times. The rearrangement joins TRBV29-1 to TRBJ2-5; D might be TRBD1 or TRBD2, each matching 5 bases. Between the trimmed V and J ends, which lost 3 bases and 5 bases, there was a span of 13 bases. From germline, CDR1 is SQVTM and CDR2 ANQGSEA. The CDR3 length is 13 residues. CDR3 sequence reads: CSVDPTGRETQYF. CDR3 sequence (DNA): TGCAGCGTTGATCCAACGGGGCGGGAGACCCAGTACTTC.

V is TRBV15 and J is TRBJ2-3; 7 bases match TRBD2. This CDR3 has 16 residues. CDR1 is LNHNV and CDR2 is YYDKDF in the germline V gene (reference sequence). Trimming removed 3 bases from V and 4 bases from J; junction bases left unmatched: 10. CDR3 loop: CATSSWGGIGSDTQYF. The CDR3, as DNA: TGTGCCACCAGCAGTTGGGGGGGGATAGGGTCAGATACGCAGTATTTT.

CDR3 DNA: TGTGCCAGCAGATCGGGACTAGCGGGGATGGGCTACGAGCAGTACTTC. Translating it yields CASRSGLAGMGYEQYF. The chain employs TRBV2 and TRBJ2-7, with 13 bases aligning to TRBD2. The CDR3 consists of 16 residues. In germline, CDR1 is SNHLY, CDR2 FYNNEI. V dropped 6 bases and J dropped 3; count of bases not matched to a gene: 8.

This clone came up once. The J gene is TRBJ1-5, the V gene TRBV30, with D possibly matching TRBD1 (5 bases). The length of the CDR3 is 15 residues. The germline V and J ends were trimmed by 0 bases and 2 bases, with 11 bases remaining between them. The germline gives CDR1 GTSNPN, CDR2 SVGIG (reference sequence). CDR3 coding DNA: TGTGCCTGGAGTGTACGACAGAGGGGCAATCAGCCCCAGCATTTT. It translates to CAWSVRQRGNQPQHF.

DNA of the CDR3: TGTGCCAGCAGTTACCGCGGGACAGCCGGCTACACCTTC. This translates into CASSYRGTAGYTF. The chain links TRBV6-5 to TRBJ1-2; 7 bases are a match to TRBD1. V trimming: 2 bases; J trimming: 8 bases; junction bases outside the gene matches: 5. Germline V lookup: CDR1 MNHEY, CDR2 SVGAGI. This CDR3 is 13 amino acids long.